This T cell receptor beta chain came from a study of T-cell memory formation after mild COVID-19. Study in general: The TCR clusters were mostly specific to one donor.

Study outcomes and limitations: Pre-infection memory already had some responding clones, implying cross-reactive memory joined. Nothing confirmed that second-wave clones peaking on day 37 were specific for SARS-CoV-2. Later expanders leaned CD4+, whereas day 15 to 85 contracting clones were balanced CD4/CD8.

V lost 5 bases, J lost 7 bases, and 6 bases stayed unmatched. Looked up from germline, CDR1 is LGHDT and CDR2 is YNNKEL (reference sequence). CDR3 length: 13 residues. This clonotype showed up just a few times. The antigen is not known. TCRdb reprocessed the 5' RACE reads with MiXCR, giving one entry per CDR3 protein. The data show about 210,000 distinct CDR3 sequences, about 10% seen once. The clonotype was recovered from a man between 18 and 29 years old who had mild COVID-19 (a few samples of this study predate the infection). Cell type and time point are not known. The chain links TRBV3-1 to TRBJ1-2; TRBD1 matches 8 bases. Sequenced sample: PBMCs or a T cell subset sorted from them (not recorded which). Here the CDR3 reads CASSSGGPAGYTF. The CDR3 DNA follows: TGTGCCAGCAGCTCAGGGGGCCCCGCTGGCTACACCTTC.